Listed here are 16 T cell receptor beta chains from one sample, sequenced in a study of cytomegalovirus exposure and HLA in healthy donors (TCRdb year 2017). The library was produced with the immunoSEQ multiplex PCR assay. A mixture of 60 forward primers for TCR Vbeta segments and 13 reverse primers for TCR Jbeta segments was used in the multiplex PCR. The table comes from immuneACCESS by way of TCRdb, which keeps in-frame sequences with V and J called. Part of the clones is missing from these tables; in studies checked, under half for an unresolved V gene and the rest for unknown reasons. The sample data list approximately 92,000 clones, and approximately 70% of these were observed just once. Clones ranked in the top ten supply almost 8.5% of the sample. The sample taken for sequencing was PBMCs. Every receptor here comes from a man aged 60 to 75 in good health and CMV-seronegative.

The rearrangement links TRBV11-3 to TRBJ2-2; a weak D match, TRBD1 (6 bases). CDR1 SGHNT and CDR2 YENEEA come from the germline V gene. This CDR3 spans 15 amino acids. V lost 0 bases and J 5 bases, leaving 10 bases between the germline ends. The CDR3 is CASSLDPGQTGELFF. The CDR3 DNA sequence: TGTGCCAGCAGCTTAGACCCGGGACAAACCGGGGAGCTGTTTTTT.

V usage is TRBV5-1 and J usage is TRBJ1-6; 8 nucleotides agree with TRBD1. CDR3 length: 14 residues. Germline V gene lookup returns CDR1 SGHRS and CDR2 YFSETQ. V lost 4 bases and J lost 7; bases outside the gene matches: 4. The CDR3 region is CASSRTGRNSPLHF. In DNA form, the CDR3 reads TGCGCCAGCAGCCGGACAGGGCGGAATTCACCCCTCCACTTT. The full variable domain, completed using reference TRBV5-1 and TRBJ1-6, is KAGVTQTPRYLIKTRGQQVTLSCSPISGHRSVSWYQQTPGQGLQFLFEYFSETQRNKGNFPGRFSGRQFSNSRSEMNVSTLELGDSALYLCASSRTGRNSPLHFGNGTRLTVT.

This clone was detected only once. This chain uses TRBV7-2 with TRBJ2-7; 11 bases line up with TRBD2. CDR3 length: 17 residues. V lost 5 bases, J lost 1 base, and 10 bases stayed unmatched. From germline, CDR1 is SGHTA and CDR2 FQGNSA. CDR3 sequence reads: CASSHGLAGGISYEQYF. The CDR3 region has the DNA TGTGCCAGCAGCCACGGACTAGCGGGTGGGATTTCCTACGAGCAGTACTTC. The whole variable domain, filled in from reference TRBV7-2 and TRBJ2-7, reads GAGVSQSPSNKVTEKGKDVELRCDPISGHTALYWYRQSLGQGLEFLIYFQGNSAPDKSGLPSDRFSAERTGGSVSTLTIQRTQQEDSAVYLCASSHGLAGGISYEQYFGPGTRLTVT.

DNA of the CDR3: TGTGCCAGCAGCGTCGCTAGCGGGGGGGCCGTCCAGGAGACCCAGTACTTC. Its protein product is CASSVASGGAVQETQYF. The chain has TRBV9 and TRBJ2-5, with TRBD2 matching 12 bases. There are 17 residues in the CDR3. V was pared by 2 bases and J by 5 bases, with 10 bases of the junction left unmatched. From germline, CDR1 is SGDLS and CDR2 YYNGEE.

The chain has TRBV4-3 and TRBJ2-7, with a tentative D call TRBD2 (5 bases). The CDR3 contains 13 residues. CDR1 and CDR2 from the germline V gene are LGHNA and YSLEER. Trimming stripped 4 bases from V and 6 bases from J, with 13 bases between. CDR3 in amino acids: CASSPLSGGEQYF. The CDR3 DNA sequence: TGCGCCAGCAGCCCACTATCTGGAGGCGAGCAGTACTTC.

This chain joins TRBV5-1 and TRBJ2-5, with 7 bases identical to TRBD1. The CDR3 has 15 residues. V shed 2 bases and J 2 bases; nucleotides not matched to a gene: 6. Germline-derived CDR1 and CDR2 are SGHRS and YFSETQ. As DNA, the CDR3 is TGCGCCAGCAGCTTAGGGGGCCACCAGCAAGAGACCCAGTACTTC. Protein sequence: CASSLGGHQQETQYF.

The chain recombines TRBV2 with TRBJ2-2, with TRBD1 matching 9 bases. With 5 bases clipped from V and 6 bases from J, the junction kept 1 base outside the gene matches. There are 13 residues in the CDR3. Germline values: CDR1 SNHLY, CDR2 FYNNEI. The CDR3 spells CASSRDRAGELFF. The CDR3 coding sequence is TGTGCCAGCAGTCGGGACAGGGCCGGGGAGCTGTTTTTT.

The rearrangement uses TRBV6-6 and TRBJ1-1; D possibly corresponds to TRBD1 (6 bases). The CDR3 sequence is 15 residues long. The germline V and J ends were trimmed by 5 bases and 1 base, with 14 bases remaining between them. Germline V gene lookup returns CDR1 MNHNY and CDR2 SVGAGI (reference sequence). CDR3 amino acids: CASSQPGQENTEAFF. CDR3 coding DNA: TGTGCCAGCAGTCAGCCGGGACAAGAGAACACTGAAGCTTTCTTT.

The rearrangement joins TRBV4-1 to TRBJ2-7; TRBD1 might be the D (7 bases). V lost 9 bases and J 0 bases, leaving 18 bases between the germline ends. The CDR3 is 15 amino acids. Germline V gene sequence: CDR1 MGHRA, CDR2 YSYEKL. The CDR3, as DNA: TGCGCCAGTTCCAGGGGGGCGGACAGCTCCTACGAGCAGTACTTC. Its translation is CASSRGADSSYEQYF.

The rearrangement links TRBV5-1 to TRBJ2-7; D is perhaps TRBD1 (6 bases). The germline V gene encodes CDR1 SGHRS and CDR2 YFSETQ. This CDR3 is built from 15 residues. Trimming took 0 bases from V and 2 from J, leaving 12 bases between them. The CDR3, as DNA: TGCGCCAGCAGCTTGGAACAGGGAAGGCCCTACGAGCAGTACTTC. Translated, it gives CASSLEQGRPYEQYF.

The gene calls are TRBV27 and TRBJ1-5; 7 positions agree with TRBD1. With V trimmed by 0 bases and J by 7 bases, 9 bases remained unmatched. Germline assignment: CDR1 MNHEY and CDR2 SMNVEV (reference sequence). CDR3 length equals 16 residues. DNA of the CDR3: TGTGCCAGCAGTTTATCACAGACAGGGCAAACCCAGCCCCAGCATTTT. Its translation is CASSLSQTGQTQPQHF.

This clone was counted a few times. Compared with germline, one end of the junction differs, possibly owing to a read error. The rearrangement uses TRBV28 and TRBJ2-5, with 12 bases fitting TRBD1. Germline CDR1 and CDR2: MDHEN and SYDVKM. This CDR3 has 14 amino acids. The CDR3 spells CASSRDRGREAQYF. The CDR3 DNA reads TGTGCCAGCAGTAGGGACAGGGGGCGAGAGGCCCAGTACTTC.

The chain carries TRBV6-1 and TRBJ2-5, with 12 bases aligning to TRBD2. V was clipped by 3 bases and J by 6 bases; unmatched bases: 11. This CDR3 comprises 17 residues. Germline-derived CDR1 and CDR2 are MNHNS and SASEGT. CDR3 protein: CASSDRPSGRALKTQYF. The CDR3, as DNA: TGTGCCAGCAGTGACCGCCCTAGCGGGAGGGCCTTAAAGACCCAGTACTTC.

The V gene is TRBV2, the J gene TRBJ2-5, with 10 positions matching TRBD2. The CDR3 is 15 amino acids. Unmatched junction bases numbered 4, after V lost 6 bases and J lost 0 bases. The V gene's germline CDR1 is SNHLY and CDR2 FYNNEI. The CDR3 sequence is CASSPTSGNQETQYF. The CDR3 DNA reads as TGTGCCAGCAGCCCAACTAGCGGGAACCAAGAGACCCAGTACTTC.

The chain joins TRBV5-1 to TRBJ1-1; 7 bases are shared with TRBD1. Unmatched junction bases numbered 4, after V lost 0 bases and J lost 5 bases. CDR1 and CDR2 (germline): SGHRS, YFSETQ. The CDR3 spans 14 residues. CDR3 nucleotide sequence: TGCGCCAGCAGCTTGGTTGACAGGGCAACTGAAGCTTTCTTT. It translates to CASSLVDRATEAFF.

The chain uses TRBV6-1 and TRBJ2-2; 7 bases agree with TRBD1. CDR1 MNHNS and CDR2 SASEGT come from the germline V gene. The ends lost 7 bases at V and 2 bases at J; junction bases unmatched: 7. This CDR3 comprises 15 residues. The CDR3 nucleotides read TGTGCCAGCACCACAGGGGTGTTTAACACCGGGGAGCTGTTTTTT. Encoded protein: CASTTGVFNTGELFF.